This T cell receptor beta chain was recorded in a study of CD8 T cells in Susac syndrome. The trim removed 0 bases at V and 5 bases at J, leaving 7 bases unmatched. The CDR3 consists of 15 residues. Germline V lookup: CDR1 MNHEY, CDR2 SVGAGI. RNA, at about 0.45 to 1 ug, was reverse transcribed with random hexamers. TCRdb independently ran MiXCR on the immunoSEQ multiplex PCR reads; one entry per CDR3 protein. The sample has about 180,000 distinct CDR3 sequences; 85% to 95% are singletons. This clonotype originated in a human donor with Susac syndrome. The specimen sequenced was CD4+ T cells from PBMCs. This chain uses TRBV6-5 with TRBJ2-7, with TRBD1 matching over 7 bases. CDR3 sequence: CASSYSTRGSNEQYF. In nucleotides, the CDR3 is TGTGCCAGCAGTTACTCGACCAGGGGGAGTAACGAGCAGTACTTC.